This TCR beta chain was profiled in a study of PD-L1 blockade in urothelial cancer. Study details: About 90% of the roughly 29 patients were men whose urothelial cancer was bladder-origin. Blood samples had a median of around 140,000 T cells, roughly 83,000 unique TCRs, and clonality approximately 0.086. Findings of the study overall: Better survival was forecast by a pretreatment blood TCR clonality below the median.

A remark on this clone: Its target is not known.

Time point specified: pretreatment peripheral blood. Repertoires were generated with immunoSEQ multiplex PCR, while TCRdb's copy carries only in-frame clones and drops some. This sample has over 100,000 clones; roughly 83% occur once, and the top ten carry 3.2%. The sample was PBMCs, taken around atezolizumab (anti-PD-L1) treatment. The source is a man aged 50-60 years with urothelial cancer.

The CDR3 sequence is CASSSQGHEQYF. The CDR3 region has the DNA TGCGCCAGCAGCTCCCAGGGCCACGAGCAGTACTTC. V is TRBV5-1 and J is TRBJ2-7, with D possibly matching TRBD1 (5 bases). Trimming shortened V by 3 bases and J by 5 bases, and 9 bases separated the two germline ends. The CDR3 extends over 12 amino acids. Germline lookup yields CDR1 SGHRS and CDR2 YFSETQ.